The clone carrying this TCR beta chain occurred a few times. Its antigen remains unidentified. Libraries of TCR beta came from quantitative 5'-RACE with molecular barcodes. Using its own MiXCR run on the 5' RACE reads, TCRdb lists one record per CDR3 protein. The sample carries more than 650,000 distinct CDR3 sequences, approximately 12% recorded once. This sample stems from a study of CD8 T cells in ankylosing spondylitis. Whole-study findings and limits: The authors reported significant enrichment of disease-linked clones in matched ankylosing spondylitis synovial fluid. Earlier reports found some motif variants in synovial fluid and blood in reactive arthritis. Apparently characteristic of ankylosing spondylitis blood was a TCR beta motif (eight highly homologous variants). As for the disease-linked clones, they showed a CD8+ phenotype and occurred at relatively low frequencies in peripheral blood.

Input material: blood, either unsorted or a sorted T cell fraction (not recorded which). The clonotype was recovered from a male donor with ankylosing spondylitis.

The CDR3 DNA reads as TGTGCCAGCAGTATACCTAGCGGGAGAGAAGGAGATACGCAGTATTTT. Its protein is CASSIPSGREGDTQYF. The chain recombines TRBV6-5 with TRBJ2-3; TRBD2 aligns across 10 bases. The CDR3 runs to 16 residues. Germline V gene data show CDR1 as MNHEY and CDR2 as SVGAGI. Unmatched junction bases numbered 10, after V lost 5 bases and J lost 5 bases.